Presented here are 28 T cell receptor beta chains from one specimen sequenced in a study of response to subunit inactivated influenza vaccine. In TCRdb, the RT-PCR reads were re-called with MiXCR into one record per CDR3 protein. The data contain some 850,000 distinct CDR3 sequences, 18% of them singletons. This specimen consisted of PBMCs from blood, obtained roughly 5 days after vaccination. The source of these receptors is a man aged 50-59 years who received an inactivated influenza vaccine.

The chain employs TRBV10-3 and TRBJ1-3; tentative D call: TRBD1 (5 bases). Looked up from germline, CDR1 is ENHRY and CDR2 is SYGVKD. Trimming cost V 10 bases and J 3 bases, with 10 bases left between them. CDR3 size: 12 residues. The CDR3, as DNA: TGTGCCACCCAGGGTAATGGAAACACCATATATTTT. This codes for CATQGNGNTIYF.

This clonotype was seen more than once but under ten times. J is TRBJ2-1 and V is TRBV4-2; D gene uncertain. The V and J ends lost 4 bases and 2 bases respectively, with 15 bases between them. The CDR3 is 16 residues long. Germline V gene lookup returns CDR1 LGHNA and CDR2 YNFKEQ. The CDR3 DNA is TGTGCCAGCAGCCTAACGGACGCGCCGACCTACAATGAGCAGTTCTTC. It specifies CASSLTDAPTYNEQFF.

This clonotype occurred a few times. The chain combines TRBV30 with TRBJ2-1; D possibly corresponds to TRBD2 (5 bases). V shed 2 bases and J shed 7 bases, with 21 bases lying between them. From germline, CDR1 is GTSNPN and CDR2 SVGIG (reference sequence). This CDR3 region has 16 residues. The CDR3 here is CAWSTRRTQIRNEQFF. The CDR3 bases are TGTGCCTGGAGTACCCGGAGGACGCAAATAAGGAATGAGCAGTTCTTC.

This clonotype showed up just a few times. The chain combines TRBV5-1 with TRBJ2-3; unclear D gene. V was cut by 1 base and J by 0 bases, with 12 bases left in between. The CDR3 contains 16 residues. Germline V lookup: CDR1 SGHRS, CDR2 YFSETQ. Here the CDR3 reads CASSLSSLTSTDTQYF. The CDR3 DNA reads TGCGCCAGCAGCTTGTCAAGCTTAACTAGCACAGATACGCAGTATTTT.

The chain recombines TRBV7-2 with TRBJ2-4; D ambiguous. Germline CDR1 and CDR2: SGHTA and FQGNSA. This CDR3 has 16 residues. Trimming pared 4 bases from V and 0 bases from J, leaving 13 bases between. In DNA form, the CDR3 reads TGTGCCAGCAGCTCTCCAACTCAACTAGCCAAAAACATTCAGTACTTC. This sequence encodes CASSSPTQLAKNIQYF.

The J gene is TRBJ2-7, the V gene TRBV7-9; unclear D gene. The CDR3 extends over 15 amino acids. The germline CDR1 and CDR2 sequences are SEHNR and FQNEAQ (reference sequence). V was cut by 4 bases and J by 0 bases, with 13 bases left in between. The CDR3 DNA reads TGTGCCAGCAGCTCCACCCGACTGCCCTCCTACGAGCAGTACTTC. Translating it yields CASSSTRLPSYEQYF.

In DNA, the CDR3 is TGTGCCACCAGCAGGGACGGGACCTTTGAAGCTTTCTTT. Translating gives CATSRDGTFEAFF. The rearrangement links TRBV15 to TRBJ1-1, with D maybe TRBD1 (5 bases). The CDR3 loop spans 13 amino acids. V was cut by 3 bases and J by 7 bases, with 12 bases left in between. Germline values: CDR1 LNHNV, CDR2 YYDKDF (reference sequence).

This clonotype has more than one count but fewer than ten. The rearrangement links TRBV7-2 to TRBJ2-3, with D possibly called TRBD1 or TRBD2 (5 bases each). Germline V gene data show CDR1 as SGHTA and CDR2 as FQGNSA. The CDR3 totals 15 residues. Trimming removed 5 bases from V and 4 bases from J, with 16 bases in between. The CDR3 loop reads CASSPRTGTSDTQYF. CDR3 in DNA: TGTGCCAGCAGCCCTCGGACGGGGACGTCAGATACGCAGTATTTT.

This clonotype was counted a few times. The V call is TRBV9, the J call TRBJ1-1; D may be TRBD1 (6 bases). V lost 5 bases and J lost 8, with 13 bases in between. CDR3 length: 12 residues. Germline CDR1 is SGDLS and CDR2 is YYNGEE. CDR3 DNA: TGTGCCAGCAGTTCCGACAGGAACGAAGCTTTCTTT. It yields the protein CASSSDRNEAFF.

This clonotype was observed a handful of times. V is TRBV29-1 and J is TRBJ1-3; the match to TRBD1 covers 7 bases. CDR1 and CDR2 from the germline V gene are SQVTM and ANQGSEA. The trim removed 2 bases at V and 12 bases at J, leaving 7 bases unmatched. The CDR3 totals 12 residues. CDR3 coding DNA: TGCAGCGTTGAAAAATGGGACAGAAACATATATTTT. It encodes CSVEKWDRNIYF. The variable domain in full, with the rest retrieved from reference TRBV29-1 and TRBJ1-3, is SAVISQKPSRDICQRGTSLTIQCQVDSQVTMMFWYRQQPGQSLTLIATANQGSEATYESGFVIDKFPISRPNLTFSTLTVSNMSPEDSSIYLCSVEKWDRNIYFGEGSWLTVV.

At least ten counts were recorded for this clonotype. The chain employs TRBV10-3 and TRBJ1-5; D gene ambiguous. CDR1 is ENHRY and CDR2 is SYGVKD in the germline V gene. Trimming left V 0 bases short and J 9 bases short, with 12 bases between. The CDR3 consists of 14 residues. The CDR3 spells CAISESASISPQHF. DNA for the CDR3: TGTGCCATCAGTGAGTCGGCCAGTATCTCGCCCCAGCATTTT.

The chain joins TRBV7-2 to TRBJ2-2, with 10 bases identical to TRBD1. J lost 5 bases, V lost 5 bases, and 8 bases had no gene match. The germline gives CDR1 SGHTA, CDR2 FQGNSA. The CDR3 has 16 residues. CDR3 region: CASSPRQGALTGELFF. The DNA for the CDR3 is TGTGCCAGCAGCCCAAGACAGGGGGCGCTGACCGGGGAGCTGTTTTTT.

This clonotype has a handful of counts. CDR3 nucleotide sequence: TGCGCCAGCAGCCAACTGCCGAGCGGGAGCAGGGGGGATGAGCAGTTCTTC. This gives the protein CASSQLPSGSRGDEQFF. The rearrangement links TRBV4-3 to TRBJ2-1; tentatively, D is TRBD2 (8 bases). Between the trimmed V and J ends, which lost 2 bases and 8 bases, there was a span of 22 bases. The CDR3 totals 17 residues. CDR1 and CDR2 (germline): LGHNA, YSLEER.

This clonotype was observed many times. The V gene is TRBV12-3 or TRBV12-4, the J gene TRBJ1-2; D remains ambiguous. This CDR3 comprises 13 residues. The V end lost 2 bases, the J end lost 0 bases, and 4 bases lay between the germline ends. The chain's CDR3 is CASSLTANYGYTF. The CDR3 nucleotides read TGTGCCAGCAGTTTAACCGCTAACTATGGCTACACCTTC.

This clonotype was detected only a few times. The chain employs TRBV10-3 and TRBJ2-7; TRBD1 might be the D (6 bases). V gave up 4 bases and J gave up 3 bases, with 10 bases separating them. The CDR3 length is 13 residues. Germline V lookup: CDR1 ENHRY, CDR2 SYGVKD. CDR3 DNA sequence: TGTGCCATCAGTGGTAGGACAGTCTACGAGCAGTACTTC. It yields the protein CAISGRTVYEQYF.

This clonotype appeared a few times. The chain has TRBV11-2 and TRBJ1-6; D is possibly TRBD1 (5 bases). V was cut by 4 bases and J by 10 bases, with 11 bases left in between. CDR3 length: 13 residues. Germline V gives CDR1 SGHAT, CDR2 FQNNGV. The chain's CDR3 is CASSSRVDSPLHF. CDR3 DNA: TGTGCCAGCAGCTCCAGGGTTGACTCACCCCTCCACTTT.

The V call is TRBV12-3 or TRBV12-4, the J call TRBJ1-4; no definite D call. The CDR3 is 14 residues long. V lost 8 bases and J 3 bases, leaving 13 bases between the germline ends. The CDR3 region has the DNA TGTGCCAGCGGTCCCAATGGGCCTAATGAAAAACTGTTTTTT. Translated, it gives CASGPNGPNEKLFF.

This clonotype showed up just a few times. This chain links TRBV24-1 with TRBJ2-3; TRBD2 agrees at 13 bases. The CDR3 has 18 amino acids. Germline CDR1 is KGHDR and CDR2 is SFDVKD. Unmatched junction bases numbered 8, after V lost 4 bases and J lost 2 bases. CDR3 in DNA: TGTGCCACCAGTGACCCCAGACTAGCGGGGGGCACCACAGATACGCAGTATTTT. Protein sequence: CATSDPRLAGGTTDTQYF.

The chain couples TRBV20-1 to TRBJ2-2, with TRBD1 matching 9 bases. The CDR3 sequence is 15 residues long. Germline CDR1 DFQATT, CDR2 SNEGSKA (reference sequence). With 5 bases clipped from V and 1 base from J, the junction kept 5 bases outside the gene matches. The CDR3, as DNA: TGCAGTGCTCCTGACAGGGGGGAGAACACCGGGGAGCTGTTTTTT. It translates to CSAPDRGENTGELFF.

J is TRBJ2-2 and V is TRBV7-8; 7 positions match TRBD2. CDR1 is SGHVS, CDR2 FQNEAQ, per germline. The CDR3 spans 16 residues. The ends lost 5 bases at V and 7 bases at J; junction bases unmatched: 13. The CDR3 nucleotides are TGTGCCAGCAGCATCAGAGCTAGCGGATCGAGCGGGGAGCTGTTTTTT. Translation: CASSIRASGSSGELFF.

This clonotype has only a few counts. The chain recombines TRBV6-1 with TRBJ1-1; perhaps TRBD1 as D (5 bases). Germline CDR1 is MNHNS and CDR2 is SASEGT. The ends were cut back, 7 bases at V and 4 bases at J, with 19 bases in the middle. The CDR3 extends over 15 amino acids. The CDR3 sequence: CASTPYIDRGTEAFF. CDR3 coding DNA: TGTGCCAGCACCCCATACATCGATAGGGGCACTGAAGCTTTCTTT.

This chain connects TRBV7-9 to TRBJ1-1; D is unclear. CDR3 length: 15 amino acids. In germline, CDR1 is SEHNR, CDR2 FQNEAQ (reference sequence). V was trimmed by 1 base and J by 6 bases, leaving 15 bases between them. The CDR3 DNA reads TGTGCCAGCAGCTTAGAGGCAGGTTCGCTCTCTGAAGCTTTCTTT. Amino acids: CASSLEAGSLSEAFF.

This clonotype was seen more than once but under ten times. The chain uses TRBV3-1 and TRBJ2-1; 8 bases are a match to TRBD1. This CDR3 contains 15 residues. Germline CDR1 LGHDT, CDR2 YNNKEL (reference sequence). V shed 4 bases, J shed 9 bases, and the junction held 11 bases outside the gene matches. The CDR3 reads CASSRERTGFFEQFF. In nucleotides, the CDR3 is TGTGCCAGCAGCCGCGAGCGGACAGGGTTTTTTGAGCAGTTCTTC.

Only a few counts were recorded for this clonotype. The CDR3, as DNA: TGTGCCAGCAGCTCTGTAGCCGTCGCCTACGAGCAGTACTTC. This gives the protein CASSSVAVAYEQYF. The V gene is TRBV7-3, the J gene TRBJ2-7; D ambiguous. V was pared by 4 bases and J by 2 bases, with 12 bases between. CDR1 and CDR2 from the germline V gene are SGHTA and FQGTGA. The CDR3 sequence is 14 residues long.

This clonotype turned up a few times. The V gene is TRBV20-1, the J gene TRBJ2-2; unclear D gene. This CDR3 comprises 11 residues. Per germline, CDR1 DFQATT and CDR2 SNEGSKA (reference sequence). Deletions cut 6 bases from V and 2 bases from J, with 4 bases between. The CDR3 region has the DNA TGCAGTGCGGAAAACACCGGGGAGCTGTTTTTT. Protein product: CSAENTGELFF.

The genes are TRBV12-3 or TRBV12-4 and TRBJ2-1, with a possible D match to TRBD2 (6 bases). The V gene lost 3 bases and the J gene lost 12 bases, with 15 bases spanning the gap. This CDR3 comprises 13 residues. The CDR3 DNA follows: TGTGCCAGCAGTTTGGAGGGGATACGCGGGCAGTTCTTC. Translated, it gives CASSLEGIRGQFF.

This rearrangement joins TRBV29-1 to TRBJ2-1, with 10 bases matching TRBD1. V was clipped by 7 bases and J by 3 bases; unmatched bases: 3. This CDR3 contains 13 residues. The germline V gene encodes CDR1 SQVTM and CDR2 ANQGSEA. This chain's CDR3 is CSGDRGHYNEQFF. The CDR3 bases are TGCAGCGGAGACAGGGGGCACTACAATGAGCAGTTCTTC.

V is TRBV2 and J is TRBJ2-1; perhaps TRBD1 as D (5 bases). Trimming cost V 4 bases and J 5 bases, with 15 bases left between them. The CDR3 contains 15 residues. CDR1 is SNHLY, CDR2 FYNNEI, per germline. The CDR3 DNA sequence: TGTGCCAGCAGTGTTTGGGAAGGGGATAACAATGAGCAGTTCTTC. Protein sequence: CASSVWEGDNNEQFF. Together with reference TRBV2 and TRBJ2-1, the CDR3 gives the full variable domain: EPEVTQTPSHQVTQMGQEVILRCVPISNHLYFYWYRQILGQKVEFLVSFYNNEISEKSEIFDDQFSVERPDGSNFTLKIRSTKLEDSAMYFCASSVWEGDNNEQFFGPGTRLTVL.